The 8 T cell receptor beta chains below come from one sample, sequenced in a study of T cells after yellow fever vaccination. TCRdb recomputed calls from the 5' RACE reads with MiXCR, one row per CDR3 protein. The data contain approximately 110,000 distinct CDR3 sequences, around 8% of them singletons. The material was CD8+ T cells sorted from PBMCs, obtained 45 days after the yellow fever booster vaccination. The receptor source for this set is a man aged 25-45 years who received the YFV17D yellow fever vaccine.

This clonotype was counted ten times or more. The chain uses TRBV7-9 and TRBJ2-5, with no clear D. The germline CDR1 and CDR2 sequences are SEHNR and FQNEAQ (reference sequence). V lost 0 bases and J lost 3, with 11 bases in between. There are 15 residues in the CDR3. The DNA for the CDR3 is TGTGCCAGCAGCTTAGCAAGTGGGCAAGAAGAGACCCAGTACTTC. It yields the protein CASSLASGQEETQYF.

This clonotype turned up a few times. The chain combines TRBV20-1 with TRBJ2-2; a possible D gene is TRBD1 (7 bases). Germline-derived CDR1 and CDR2 are DFQATT and SNEGSKA (reference sequence). Trimming left V 1 base short and J 4 bases short, with 13 bases between. The CDR3 is 15 amino acids. CDR3 coding DNA: TGCAGTGCTAGAGTCAGGCAGGGGGGCACCGGGGAGCTGTTTTTT. It encodes CSARVRQGGTGELFF.

This clonotype was observed many times. The rearrangement joins TRBV7-2 to TRBJ2-2; no clear D. Germline values: CDR1 SGHTA, CDR2 FQGNSA. The CDR3 is made up of 15 amino acids. Trimming cost V 7 bases and J 4 bases, with 16 bases left between them. The CDR3 bases are TGTGCCAGCACCCGATCAGCGTACGGCACCGGGGAGCTGTTTTTT. This translates into CASTRSAYGTGELFF.

This clonotype was observed a few times. V is TRBV7-9 and J is TRBJ2-7, with 7 nucleotides matching TRBD1. The CDR3 covers 17 residues. The ends lost 4 bases at V and 2 bases at J; junction bases unmatched: 14. Germline CDR1 SEHNR, CDR2 FQNEAQ (reference sequence). CDR3 coding DNA: TGTGCCAGCAGCTCCAACAGGGGAGAGAGTTCCCCCTACGAGCAGTACTTC. Its translation is CASSSNRGESSPYEQYF.

This clonotype was found a few times. The chain couples TRBV20-1 to TRBJ2-1; no clear D. Germline V CDR1 and CDR2: DFQATT, SNEGSKA (reference sequence). V gave up 6 bases and J gave up 9 bases, with 9 bases separating them. The CDR3 consists of 10 residues. The CDR3 spells CSAAVGEQFF. The CDR3 nucleotides are TGCAGTGCGGCAGTGGGTGAGCAGTTCTTC.

The V call is TRBV12-3 or TRBV12-4, the J call TRBJ1-1; D is uncertain. The CDR3 runs to 13 residues. V lost 3 bases, J lost 3 bases, and 8 bases lay in between. The CDR3 loop is CASSFDGYTEAFF. The CDR3 DNA reads TGTGCCAGCAGTTTTGACGGGTACACTGAAGCTTTCTTT.

This clonotype was detected ten times or more. V usage is TRBV15 and J usage is TRBJ2-1, with 9 bases matching TRBD1. The CDR3 has 14 amino acids. Germline loops: CDR1 LNHNV, CDR2 YYDKDF (reference sequence). J gave up 2 bases and V 11 bases, and 7 bases lay outside the gene matches. In DNA, the CDR3 is TGTGCCTCCTCGAGGGACAGGGCCTACAATGAGCAGTTCTTC. Translation: CASSRDRAYNEQFF.

This clonotype was detected many times. The chain links TRBV29-1 to TRBJ1-2; 7 nucleotides line up with TRBD1. This CDR3 contains 13 residues. Germline-derived CDR1 and CDR2 are SQVTM and ANQGSEA. With 3 bases clipped from V and 6 bases from J, the junction kept 7 bases outside the gene matches. The CDR3 DNA reads as TGCAGCGTTGACCTCAGGGGGAGGGATGGCTACACCTTC. It specifies CSVDLRGRDGYTF.